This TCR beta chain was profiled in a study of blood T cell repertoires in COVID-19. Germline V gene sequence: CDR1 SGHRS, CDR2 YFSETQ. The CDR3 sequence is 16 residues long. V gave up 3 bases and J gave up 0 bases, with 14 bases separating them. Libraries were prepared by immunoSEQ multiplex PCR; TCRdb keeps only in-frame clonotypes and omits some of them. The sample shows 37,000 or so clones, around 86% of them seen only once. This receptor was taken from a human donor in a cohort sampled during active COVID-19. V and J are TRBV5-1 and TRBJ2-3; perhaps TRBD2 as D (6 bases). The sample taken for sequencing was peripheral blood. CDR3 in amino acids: CASSYSSSGSTDTQYF. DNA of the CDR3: TGCGCCAGCAGCTACTCCTCGAGCGGGAGCACAGATACGCAGTATTTT. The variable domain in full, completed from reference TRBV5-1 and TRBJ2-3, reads KAGVTQTPRYLIKTRGQQVTLSCSPISGHRSVSWYQQTPGQGLQFLFEYFSETQRNKGNFPGRFSGRQFSNSRSEMNVSTLELGDSALYLCASSYSSSGSTDTQYFGPGTRLTVL.